The clone carrying this TCR beta chain was counted a few times. The target antigen is unknown. The data belong to a study of T cells and copy number aberrations in small-cell lung cancer. Libraries were prepared by immunoSEQ multiplex PCR; TCRdb keeps only in-frame clonotypes and omits some of them. The sample has about 2,000 clones; about 79% are singletons. Normal lung tissue came from at least 2 cm beyond the tumor margin and showed no malignant cells. General study points: Sequencing artifacts are a known risk, since all specimens were formalin-fixed paraffin-embedded.

The CDR3 covers 15 residues. Germline lookup yields CDR1 MNHNS and CDR2 SASEGT. Trimming left V 2 bases short and J 14 bases short, with 21 bases between. The rearrangement joins TRBV6-1 to TRBJ1-4; the D is unclear. The sample consisted of normal tissue next to the tumor. The receptor comes from a woman aged 55-69 years with small cell lung cancer. CDR3 DNA: TGTGCCAGCAGTGAATTGGCAGGTCCTAAAGTATGGCTGTTTTTT. This sequence encodes CASSELAGPKVWLFF.